This paragraph reports one T cell receptor beta chain. The target antigen is unknown. This entry is derived from a study of OX40 agonist ivuxolimab in advanced cancers. Study context: Eligibility admitted prior anti-PD-1, anti-PD-L1 or anti-CTLA-4 therapy; 40% to 50% had some. Points from the study as a whole: Expanded clones were, on average, more numerous in CD8+ T cells than in CD4+. Some patients without response likewise showed low normalized clonal expansion.

The V gene lost 4 bases and the J gene lost 4 bases, with 11 bases spanning the gap. Germline CDR1 is SGHTS and CDR2 is YDEGEE. The CDR3 contains 13 residues. Using immunoSEQ multiplex PCR, the repertoire was profiled, and TCRdb retains in-frame clones only, with some absent. The sample shows several thousand clones, 90% of them seen only once. The starting material was CD4+ or CD8+ T cells sorted from blood, obtained in a trial of the OX40 agonist ivuxolimab. The V gene is TRBV5-8, the J gene TRBJ2-5, with D unclear. This clonotype originated in an adult with an advanced solid tumor such as melanoma, head and neck, liver or kidney cancer. CDR3: CASSIRTRETQYF. The CDR3 DNA reads as TGTGCCAGCAGCATCCGGACCCGAGAGACCCAGTACTTC. The full variable domain, completed using reference TRBV5-8 and TRBJ2-5, is EAGVTQSPTHLIKTRGQQATLRCSPISGHTSVYWYQQALGLGLQFLLWYDEGEERNRGNFPPRFSGRQFPNYSSELNVNALELEDSALYLCASSIRTRETQYFGPGTRLLVL.